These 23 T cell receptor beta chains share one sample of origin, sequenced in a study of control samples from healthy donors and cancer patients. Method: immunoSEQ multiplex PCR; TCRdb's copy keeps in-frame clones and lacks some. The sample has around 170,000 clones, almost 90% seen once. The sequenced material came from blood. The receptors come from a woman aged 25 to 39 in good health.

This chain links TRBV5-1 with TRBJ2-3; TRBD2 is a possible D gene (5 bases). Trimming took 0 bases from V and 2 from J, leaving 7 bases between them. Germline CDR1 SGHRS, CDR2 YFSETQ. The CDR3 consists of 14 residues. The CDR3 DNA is TGCGCCAGCAGCTTGGAGCGGTTCACAGATACGCAGTATTTT. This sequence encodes CASSLERFTDTQYF. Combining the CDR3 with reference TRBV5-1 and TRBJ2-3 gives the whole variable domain KAGVTQTPRYLIKTRGQQVTLSCSPISGHRSVSWYQQTPGQGLQFLFEYFSETQRNKGNFPGRFSGRQFSNSRSEMNVSTLELGDSALYLCASSLERFTDTQYFGPGTRLTVL.

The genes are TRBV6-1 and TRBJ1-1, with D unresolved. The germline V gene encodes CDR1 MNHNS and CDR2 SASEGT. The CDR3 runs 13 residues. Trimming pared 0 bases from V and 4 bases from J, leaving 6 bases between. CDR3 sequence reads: CASSEAELTEAFF. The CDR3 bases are TGTGCCAGCAGTGAAGCTGAACTCACTGAAGCTTTCTTT.

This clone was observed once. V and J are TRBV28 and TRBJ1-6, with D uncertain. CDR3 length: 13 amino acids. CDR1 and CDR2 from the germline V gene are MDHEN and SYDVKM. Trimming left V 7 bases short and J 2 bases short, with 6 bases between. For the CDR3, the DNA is TGTGCCAGCATTAGCACCTATAATTCACCCCTCCACTTT. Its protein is CASISTYNSPLHF.

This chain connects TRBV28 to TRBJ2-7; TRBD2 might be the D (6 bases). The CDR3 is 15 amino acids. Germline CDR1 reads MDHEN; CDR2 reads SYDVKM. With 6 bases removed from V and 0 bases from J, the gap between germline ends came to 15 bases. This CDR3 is CASRPPLGGSYEQYF. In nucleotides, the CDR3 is TGTGCCAGCAGGCCTCCCCTGGGGGGCTCCTACGAGCAGTACTTC.

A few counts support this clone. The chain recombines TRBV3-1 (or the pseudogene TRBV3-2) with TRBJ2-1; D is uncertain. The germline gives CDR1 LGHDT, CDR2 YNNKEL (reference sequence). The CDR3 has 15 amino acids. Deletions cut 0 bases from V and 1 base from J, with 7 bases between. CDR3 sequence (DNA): TGTGCCAGCAGCCAAGAGTCATTTTCCTACAATGAGCAGTTCTTC. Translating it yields CASSQESFSYNEQFF.

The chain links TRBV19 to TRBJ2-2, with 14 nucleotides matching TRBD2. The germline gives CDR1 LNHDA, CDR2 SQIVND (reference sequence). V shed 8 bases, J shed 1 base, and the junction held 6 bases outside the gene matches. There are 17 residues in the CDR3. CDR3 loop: CASFWTSGRMNTGELFF. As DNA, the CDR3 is TGTGCCAGTTTCTGGACTAGCGGGAGGATGAACACCGGGGAGCTGTTTTTT.

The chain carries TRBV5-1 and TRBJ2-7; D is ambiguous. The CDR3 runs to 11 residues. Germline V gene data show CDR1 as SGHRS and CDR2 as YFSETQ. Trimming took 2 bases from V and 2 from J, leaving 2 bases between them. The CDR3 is CASSFAYEQYF. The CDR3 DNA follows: TGCGCCAGCAGCTTCGCCTACGAGCAGTACTTC.

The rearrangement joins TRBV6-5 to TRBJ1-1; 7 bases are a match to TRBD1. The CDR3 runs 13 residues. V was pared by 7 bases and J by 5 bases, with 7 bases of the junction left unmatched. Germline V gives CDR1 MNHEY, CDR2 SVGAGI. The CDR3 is CASKYRGMTEAFF. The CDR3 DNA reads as TGTGCCAGCAAGTACAGGGGAATGACTGAAGCTTTCTTT.

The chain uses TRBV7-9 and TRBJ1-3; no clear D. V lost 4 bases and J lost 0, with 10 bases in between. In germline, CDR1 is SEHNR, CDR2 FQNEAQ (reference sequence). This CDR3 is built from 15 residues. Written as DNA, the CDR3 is TGTGCCAGCAGCTCCCCCCAGGCCTCTGGAAACACCATATATTTT. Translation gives CASSSPQASGNTIYF.

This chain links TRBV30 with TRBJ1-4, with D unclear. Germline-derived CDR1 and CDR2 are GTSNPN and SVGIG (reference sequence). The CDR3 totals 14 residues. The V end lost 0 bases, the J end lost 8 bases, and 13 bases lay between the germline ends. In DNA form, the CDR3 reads TGTGCCTGGAGTGTAGGAAAGGTCGGGGAAAAACTGTTTTTT. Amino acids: CAWSVGKVGEKLFF.

The chain's CDR3 is CASSMDGASVVGYTF. The CDR3 nucleotides are TGTGCCAGTAGTATGGACGGTGCCTCGGTCGTTGGCTACACCTTC. V usage is TRBV19 and J usage is TRBJ1-2; D unclear. Looked up from germline, CDR1 is LNHDA and CDR2 is SQIVND (reference sequence). The CDR3 is 15 residues long. The ends were cut back, 3 bases at V and 7 bases at J, with 18 bases in the middle. Full variable domain (missing parts from reference TRBV19 and TRBJ1-2): DGGITQSPKYLFRKEGQNVTLSCEQNLNHDAMYWYRQDPGQGLRLIYYSQIVNDFQKGDIAEGYSVSREKKESFPLTVTSAQKNPTAFYLCASSMDGASVVGYTFGSGTRLTVV.

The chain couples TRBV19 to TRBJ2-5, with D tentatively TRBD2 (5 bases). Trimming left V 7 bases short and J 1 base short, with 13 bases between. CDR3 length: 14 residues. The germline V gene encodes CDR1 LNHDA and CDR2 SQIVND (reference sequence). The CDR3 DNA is TGTGCCAGTAAGCGGTCAGCATTCCAAGAGACCCAGTACTTC. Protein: CASKRSAFQETQYF.

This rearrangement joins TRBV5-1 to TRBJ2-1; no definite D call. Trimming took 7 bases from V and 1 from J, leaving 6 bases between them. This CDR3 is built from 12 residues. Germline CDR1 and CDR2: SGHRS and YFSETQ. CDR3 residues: CASGLSYNEQFF. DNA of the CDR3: TGCGCCAGCGGGTTATCCTACAATGAGCAGTTCTTC.

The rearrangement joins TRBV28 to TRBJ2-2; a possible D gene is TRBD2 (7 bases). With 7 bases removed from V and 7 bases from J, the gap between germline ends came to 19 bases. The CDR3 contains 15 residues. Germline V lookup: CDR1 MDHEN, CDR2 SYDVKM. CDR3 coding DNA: TGTGCCAGCACTCAACCCCGGGGGGCAGGCGGGGAGCTGTTTTTT. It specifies CASTQPRGAGGELFF. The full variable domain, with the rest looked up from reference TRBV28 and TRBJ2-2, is DVKVTQSSRYLVKRTGEKVFLECVQDMDHENMFWYRQDPGLGLRLIYFSYDVKMKEKGDIPEGYSVSREKKERFSLILESASTNQTSMYLCASTQPRGAGGELFFGEGSRLTVL.

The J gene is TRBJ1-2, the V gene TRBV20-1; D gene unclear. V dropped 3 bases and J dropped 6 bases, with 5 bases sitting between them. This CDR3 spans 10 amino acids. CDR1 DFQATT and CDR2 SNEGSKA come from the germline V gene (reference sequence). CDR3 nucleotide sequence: TGCAGTGCTAGCCAAAATGGCTACACCTTC. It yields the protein CSASQNGYTF.

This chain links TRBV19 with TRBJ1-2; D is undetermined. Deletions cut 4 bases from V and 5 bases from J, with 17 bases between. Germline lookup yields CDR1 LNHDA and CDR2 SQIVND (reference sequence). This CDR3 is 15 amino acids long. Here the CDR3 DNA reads TGTGCCAGTAGTACCTCTGACTCTGGCCGATATGGCTACACCTTC. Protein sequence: CASSTSDSGRYGYTF.

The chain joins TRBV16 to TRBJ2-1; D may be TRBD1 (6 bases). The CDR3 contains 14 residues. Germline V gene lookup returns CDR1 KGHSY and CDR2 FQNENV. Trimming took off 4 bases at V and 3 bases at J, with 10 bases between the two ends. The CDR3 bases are TGTGCCAGCAGCCGTGGGACAAACTACAATGAGCAGTTCTTC. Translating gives CASSRGTNYNEQFF. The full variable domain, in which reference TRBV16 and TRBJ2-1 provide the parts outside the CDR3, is GEEVAQTPKHLVRGEGQKAKLYCAPIKGHSYVFWYQQVLKNEFKFLISFQNENVFDETGMPKERFSAKCLPNSPCSLEIQATKLEDSAVYFCASSRGTNYNEQFFGPGTRLTVL.

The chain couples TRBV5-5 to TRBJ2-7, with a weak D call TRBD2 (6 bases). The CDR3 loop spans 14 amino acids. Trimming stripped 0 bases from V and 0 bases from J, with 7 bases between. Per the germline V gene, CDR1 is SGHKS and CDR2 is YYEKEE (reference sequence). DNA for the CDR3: TGTGCCAGCAGCTTGGTAGCGGTCTCCTACGAGCAGTACTTC. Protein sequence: CASSLVAVSYEQYF.

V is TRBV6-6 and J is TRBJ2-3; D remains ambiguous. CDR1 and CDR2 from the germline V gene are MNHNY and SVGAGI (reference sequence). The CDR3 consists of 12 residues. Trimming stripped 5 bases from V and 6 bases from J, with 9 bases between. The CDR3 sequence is CASSPATDTQYF. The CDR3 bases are TGTGCCAGCAGTCCCGCCACGGATACGCAGTATTTT.

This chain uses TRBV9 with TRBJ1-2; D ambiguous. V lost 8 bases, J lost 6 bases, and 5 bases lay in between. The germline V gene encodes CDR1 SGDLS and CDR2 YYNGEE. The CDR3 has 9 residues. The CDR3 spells CASGDGYTF. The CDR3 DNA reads TGTGCCAGTGGGGATGGCTACACCTTC.

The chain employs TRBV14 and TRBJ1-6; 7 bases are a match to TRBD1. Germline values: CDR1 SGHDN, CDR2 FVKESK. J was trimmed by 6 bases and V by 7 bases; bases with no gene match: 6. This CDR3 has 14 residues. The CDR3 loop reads CASTIGTANSPLHF. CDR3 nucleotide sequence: TGTGCCAGCACCATCGGGACAGCTAATTCACCCCTCCACTTT.

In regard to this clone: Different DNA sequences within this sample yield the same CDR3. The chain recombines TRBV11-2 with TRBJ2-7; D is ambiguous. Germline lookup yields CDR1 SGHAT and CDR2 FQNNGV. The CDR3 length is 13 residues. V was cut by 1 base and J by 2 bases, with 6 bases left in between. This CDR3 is CASSLGTAYEQYF. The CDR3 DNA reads TGTGCCAGCAGCTTAGGAACAGCCTACGAGCAGTACTTC.

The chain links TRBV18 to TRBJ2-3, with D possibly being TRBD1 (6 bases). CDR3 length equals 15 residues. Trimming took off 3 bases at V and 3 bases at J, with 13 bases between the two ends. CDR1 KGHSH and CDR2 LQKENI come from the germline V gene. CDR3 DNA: TGTGCCAGCTCACCCAGAGGGGGTTCGACAGATACGCAGTATTTT. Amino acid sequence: CASSPRGGSTDTQYF.